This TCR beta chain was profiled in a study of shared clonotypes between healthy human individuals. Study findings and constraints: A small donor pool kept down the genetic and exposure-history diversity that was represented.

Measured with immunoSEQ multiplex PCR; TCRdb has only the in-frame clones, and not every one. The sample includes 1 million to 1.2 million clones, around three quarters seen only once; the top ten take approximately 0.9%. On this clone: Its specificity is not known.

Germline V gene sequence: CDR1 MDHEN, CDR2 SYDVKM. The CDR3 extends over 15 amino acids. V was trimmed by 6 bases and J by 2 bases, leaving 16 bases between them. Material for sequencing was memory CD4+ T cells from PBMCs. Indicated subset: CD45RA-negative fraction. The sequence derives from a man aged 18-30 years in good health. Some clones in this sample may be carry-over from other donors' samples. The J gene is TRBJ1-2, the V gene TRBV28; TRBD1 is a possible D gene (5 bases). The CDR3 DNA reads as TGTGCCAGCAGCTCTCCTGGGGGGTCCAACTATGGCTACACCTTC. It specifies CASSSPGGSNYGYTF.